This T cell receptor (beta chain) was found in a study of PD-L1 blockade in urothelial cancer (dated by TCRdb to about 2017). In terms of the full investigation: Every patient began therapy in about 2014 and was given atezolizumab 1,200 mg intravenously every 3 weeks. About 90% of the roughly 29 patients were identified as males with urothelial cancer of bladder origin, and a prior smoking history was reported by 18 of 29 patients. An ECOG performance status of 0 or 1 was recorded for the patients, and 0 to 3 prior chemotherapy regimens had been received by the patients. Blood samples were analyzed 3 weeks after the start of treatment (second dose) and 6 weeks after the start of treatment. A median of roughly 140,000 T cells and roughly 80,000 unique TCRs was obtained from blood samples, and a median clonality of 0.080 was observed. An exploratory multi-omic analysis was conducted of the somatic, immune and clinical correlates of response to PD-L1 blockade with atezolizumab in urothelial cancer. TCR sequencing covered pretreatment tumor samples and matched, serially collected peripheral blood taken before and after atezolizumab treatment. Durable clinical benefit was defined as a progression-free survival longer than 6 months, and TCR features were additionally tested against progression-free survival and overall survival. In the same patients, pretreatment tumors underwent whole exome sequencing and RNA sequencing in addition to TCR sequencing. Durable clinical benefit was achieved by nine patients but not by the remaining 20. Pretreatment blood TCR-seq was available for under 35 patients, at least one posttreatment blood collection was obtained for around 25 patients, and tumor TCR-seq was available for around 25 patients. The study at large found these results: Improved progression-free and overall survival was associated with having pretreatment peripheral blood TCR clonality below the median. Patients with durable benefit showed greater expansion of tumor-associated TCR clones in peripheral blood 3 weeks after starting treatment (n ≈ 21, p = 0.022). Because the sample size was small (n ≈ 30) and many exploratory analyses were performed, the results are intended to be hypothesis-generating.

A cohort of 25 to 30 patients with locally advanced or metastatic urothelial carcinoma, treated at Memorial Sloan Kettering on a trial protocol, was included. Peripheral blood mononuclear cells were collected from each patient pretreatment and during treatment, giving between 1 and 8 total time points per patient. The Qiagen DNeasy Blood extraction kit was used to purify genomic DNA from total PBMCs and tumor samples. Collected pretreatment and during treatment, PBMCs were isolated and stored as previously described. As to this clone: The clone's antigen remains unknown. No base qualities exist here, and no much larger clone lies one base off it.

Each PCR received spiked-in synthetic TCR analog templates so that absolute template abundance could be estimated from read counts. TCRbeta CDR3 regions were amplified from genomic DNA with bias-controlled V and J gene primers using the immunoSEQ assay. Sequencing of rearranged TCRbeta segments was performed at approximately 20X coverage. In the paper's pipeline: Sequencing errors were corrected by clustering and CDR3s were annotated against IMGT to assign V, D and J genes. Downstream analyses used only productive TCRbeta rearrangements and left out out-of-frame or stop-codon sequences. Clonality was computed as one minus Shannon entropy normalized by the log of the number of unique productive sequences. Fisher's exact test with Benjamini-Hochberg correction, at a threshold of adjusted p below 0.01, was used to find clones that differed between time points or between blood and tumor. The table comes from immuneACCESS by way of TCRdb, which keeps in-frame sequences with V and J called. Part of the clones is missing from these tables; in studies checked, under half for an unresolved V gene and the rest for unknown reasons. D and trimming were read from the DNA, whereas the V and J calls and clone size are those reported in that table. The sample yields 35,000 to 45,000 clones; roughly 87% were counted once. The ten largest clones represent about 4% of the sample.

CDR1 and CDR2, per the germline V gene, are KGHSH and LQKENI. Trimming takes 3 bases off V and 4 bases off J; junction bases not matched to a gene: 6. The CDR3 holds 16 amino acids from the cysteine to the phenylalanine. CDR3 DNA only is kept here, 48 bases in frame from base 1. This receptor was taken from a man between 65 and 85 years old with urothelial cancer. The chain is made from TRBV18 and TRBJ1-5; 10 central bases correspond to TRBD1. This specimen was PBMCs, taken around atezolizumab (anti-PD-L1) treatment. The CDR3 sequence is CASSPSGTGVNQPQHF. The nucleotides are TGTGCCAGCTCACCGTCCGGGACAGGGGTTAATCAGCCCCAGCATTTT.